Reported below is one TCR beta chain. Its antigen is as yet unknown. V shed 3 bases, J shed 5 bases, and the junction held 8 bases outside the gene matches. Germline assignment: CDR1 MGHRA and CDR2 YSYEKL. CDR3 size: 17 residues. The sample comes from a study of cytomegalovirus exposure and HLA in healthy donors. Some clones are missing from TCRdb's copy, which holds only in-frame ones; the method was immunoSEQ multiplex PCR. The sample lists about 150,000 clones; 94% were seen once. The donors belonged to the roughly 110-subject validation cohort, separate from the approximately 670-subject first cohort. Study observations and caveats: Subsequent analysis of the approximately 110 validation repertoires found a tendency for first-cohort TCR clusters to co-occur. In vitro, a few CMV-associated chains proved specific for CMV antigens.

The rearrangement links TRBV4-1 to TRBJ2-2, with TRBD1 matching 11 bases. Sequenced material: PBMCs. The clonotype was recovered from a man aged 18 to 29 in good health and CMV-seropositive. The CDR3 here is CASSHGQGAYRTGELFF. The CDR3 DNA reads TGCGCCAGCAGCCACGGACAGGGGGCGTATAGGACCGGGGAGCTGTTTTTT.